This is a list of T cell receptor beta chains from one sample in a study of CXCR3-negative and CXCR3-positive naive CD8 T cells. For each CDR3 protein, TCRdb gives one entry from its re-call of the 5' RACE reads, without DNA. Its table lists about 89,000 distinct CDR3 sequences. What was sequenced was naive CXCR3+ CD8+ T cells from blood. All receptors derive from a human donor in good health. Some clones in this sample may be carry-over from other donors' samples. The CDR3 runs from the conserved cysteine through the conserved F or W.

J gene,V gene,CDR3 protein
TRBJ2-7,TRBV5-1,CASSWGLLSSYEQYF
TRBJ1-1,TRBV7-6,CASSLDLTGQGRTEAFF
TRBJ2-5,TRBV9,CASSLLHLEGETQYF
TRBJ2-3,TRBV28,CASSLVASGVTDTQYF
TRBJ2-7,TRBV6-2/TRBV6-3,CASNLAGPYYEQYF
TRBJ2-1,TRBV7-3,CASSKQRDTDSNEQFF
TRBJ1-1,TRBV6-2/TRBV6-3,CASSYRGETNTEAFF
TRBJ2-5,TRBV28,CASSYQETQYF
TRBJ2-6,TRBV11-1,CASSLTQGSGANVLTF
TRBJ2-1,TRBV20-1,CSANLIGRAYEQFF
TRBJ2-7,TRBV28,CARSPGQGSYEQYF
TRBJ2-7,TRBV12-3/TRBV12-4,CASNGGGYEQYF
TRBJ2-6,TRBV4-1,CASSQGDSYSGANVLTF
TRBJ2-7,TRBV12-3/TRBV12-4,CASSFGGIVYF
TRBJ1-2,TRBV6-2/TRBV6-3,CASSYSTGGANGYTF
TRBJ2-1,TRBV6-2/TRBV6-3,CASSYSLQDRGLSNEQFF
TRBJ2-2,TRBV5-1,CASSLPGRTGELFF
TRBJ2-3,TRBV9,CASSDHLAGEQTDTQYF
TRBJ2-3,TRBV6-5,CASSYSRSQGDTQYF
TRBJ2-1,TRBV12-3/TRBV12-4,CASSFLPNRPCF
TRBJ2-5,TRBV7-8,CASSWPSEQETQYF
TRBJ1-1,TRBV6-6,CASSYSETGGTEAFF
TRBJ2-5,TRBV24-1,CATSALADLTGETQYF
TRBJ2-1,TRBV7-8,CASSLAVGTGDDEQFF
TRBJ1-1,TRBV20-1,CSALYPGNTEAFF
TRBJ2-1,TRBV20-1,CSATPPLAGGPYNEQFF
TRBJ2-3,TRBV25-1,CASSDTDYLETDTQYF
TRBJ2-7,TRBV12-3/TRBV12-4,CASSFGWGEQYF
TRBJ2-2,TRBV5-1,CASSHPGLAGGRTGELFF
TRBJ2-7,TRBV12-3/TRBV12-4,CASSRVLIYEQYF
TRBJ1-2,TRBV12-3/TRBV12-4,CATLIRDSPNYGYTF
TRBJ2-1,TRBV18,CASSPGSGRSNEQFF
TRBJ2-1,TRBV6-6,CASSYVEQGSSYNEQFF
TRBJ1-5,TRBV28,CASSLMGAGQGYQPQHF
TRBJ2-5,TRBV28,CASSPRKYQETQYF
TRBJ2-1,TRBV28,CASSPRVNEQFF
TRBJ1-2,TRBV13,CASRLVGGDGYTF
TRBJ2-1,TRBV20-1,CSARDNGRLGQFF
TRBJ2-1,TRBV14,CASSLTVSSYNEQFF
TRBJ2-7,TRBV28,CASSLLPDSYEQYF
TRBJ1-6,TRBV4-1,CASSQDPLPGANSPLHF
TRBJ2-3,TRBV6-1,CASRAPSTDTQYF
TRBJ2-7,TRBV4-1,CASSQTETGADEQYF
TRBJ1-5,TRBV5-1,CASRDREDQPQHF
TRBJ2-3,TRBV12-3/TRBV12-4,CASSETLGDYTDTQYF
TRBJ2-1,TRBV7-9,CASKLWRGGSYNEQFF
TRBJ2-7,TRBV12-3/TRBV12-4,CASSFRPAITYEQYF
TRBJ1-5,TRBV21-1,CASSKVPAEEGNQPQHF
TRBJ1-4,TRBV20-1,CSAGTASTNEKLFF
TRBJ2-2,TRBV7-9,CASRDPGHPTNTGELFF